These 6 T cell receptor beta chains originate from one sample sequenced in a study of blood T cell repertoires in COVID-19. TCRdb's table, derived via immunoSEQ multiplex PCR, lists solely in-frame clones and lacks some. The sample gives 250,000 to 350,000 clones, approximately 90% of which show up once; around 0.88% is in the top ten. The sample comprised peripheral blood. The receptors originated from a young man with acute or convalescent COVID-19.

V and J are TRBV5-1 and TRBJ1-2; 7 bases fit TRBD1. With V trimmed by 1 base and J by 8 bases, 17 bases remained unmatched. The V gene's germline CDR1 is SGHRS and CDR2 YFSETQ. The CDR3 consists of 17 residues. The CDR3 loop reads CASSLRASLTGKDGYTF. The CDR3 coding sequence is TGCGCCAGCAGCTTGCGAGCTTCCTTGACAGGGAAGGACGGCTACACCTTC.

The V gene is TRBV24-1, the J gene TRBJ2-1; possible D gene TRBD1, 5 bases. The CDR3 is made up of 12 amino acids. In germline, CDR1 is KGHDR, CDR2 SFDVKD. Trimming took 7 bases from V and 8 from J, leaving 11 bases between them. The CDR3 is CATSQQDDEQFF. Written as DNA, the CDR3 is TGTGCCACCAGCCAACAGGATGATGAGCAGTTCTTC.

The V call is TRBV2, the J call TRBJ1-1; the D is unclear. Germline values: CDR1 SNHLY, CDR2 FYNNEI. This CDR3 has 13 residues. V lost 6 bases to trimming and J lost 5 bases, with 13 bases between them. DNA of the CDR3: TGTGCCAGCAGGAGGGAGGTACGGACTGAAGCTTTCTTT. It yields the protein CASRREVRTEAFF. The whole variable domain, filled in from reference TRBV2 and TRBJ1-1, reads EPEVTQTPSHQVTQMGQEVILRCVPISNHLYFYWYRQILGQKVEFLVSFYNNEISEKSEIFDDQFSVERPDGSNFTLKIRSTKLEDSAMYFCASRREVRTEAFFGQGTRLTVV.

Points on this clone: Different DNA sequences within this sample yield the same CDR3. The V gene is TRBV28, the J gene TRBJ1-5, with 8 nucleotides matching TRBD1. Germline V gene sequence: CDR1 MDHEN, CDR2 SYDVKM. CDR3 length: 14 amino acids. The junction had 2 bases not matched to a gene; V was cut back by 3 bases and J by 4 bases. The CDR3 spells CASSFGQGNQPQHF. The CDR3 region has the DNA TGTGCCAGCAGTTTCGGACAGGGAAATCAGCCCCAGCATTTT.

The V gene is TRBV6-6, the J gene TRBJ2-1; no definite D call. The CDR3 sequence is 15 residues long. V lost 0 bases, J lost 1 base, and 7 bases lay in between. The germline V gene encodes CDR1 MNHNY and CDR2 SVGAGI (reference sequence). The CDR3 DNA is TGTGCCAGCAGTTACTCGAAACATTCCTACAATGAGCAGTTCTTC. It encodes CASSYSKHSYNEQFF.

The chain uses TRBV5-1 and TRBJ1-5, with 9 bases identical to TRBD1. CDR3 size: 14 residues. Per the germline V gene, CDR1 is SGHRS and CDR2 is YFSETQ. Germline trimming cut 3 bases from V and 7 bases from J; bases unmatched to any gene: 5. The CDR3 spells CASSSTGGGQPQHF. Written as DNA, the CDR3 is TGCGCCAGCAGCTCAACAGGGGGCGGCCAGCCCCAGCATTTT.